This TCR beta chain was sequenced during a study of read filtering for tumor transcriptome and immune sequencing. Study-wide results and caveats: Even smaller IR-seq throughput identified most shared clonotypes.

Per the germline V gene, CDR1 is KGHSH and CDR2 is LQKENI. The CDR3 totals 14 residues. V lost 3 bases to trimming and J lost 0 bases, with 8 bases between them. At the time of active disease, bone marrow was collected from every patient. From 400 to 450 ng of RNA, a library with molecular barcoded alpha/delta and beta/gamma adaptors was made. Using its own MiXCR run on the reads, TCRdb lists one record per CDR3 protein. This sample has approximately 150,000 distinct CDR3 sequences; approximately 13% occur once, and the top ten carry 8.4%. As regards this clonotype: What it recognizes is unknown.

V is TRBV18 and J is TRBJ1-1; D ambiguous. The sample was a population of CD138-negative cells sorted from bone marrow. This TCR was sampled from a donor aged 40 or over with multiple myeloma. The DNA for the CDR3 is TGTGCCAGCTCACCCGTTACAGTGAACACTGAAGCTTTCTTT. Translation: CASSPVTVNTEAFF.